Below, 19 T cell receptor beta chains from the same sample are listed, as sequenced in a study of T cells in Graves' hyperthyroidism and ophthalmopathy. Authors of the study amplified TCR beta CDR3 regions from RNA transcripts. The TCR CDR3 first-round RT-PCR relied on the HTBI primer set. TCRdb called the multiplex PCR reads again in MiXCR, with one record for every CDR3 protein. This repertoire shows a few hundred thousand distinct CDR3 sequences, under 25% found once; its top ten account for 26%. The sample taken for sequencing was blood. These receptors all stem from a young man with Graves' hyperthyroidism.

This clonotype was seen repeatedly, ten times or more. The chain recombines TRBV6-1 with TRBJ2-2, with TRBD1 matching over 8 bases. Trimming cost V 10 bases and J 7 bases; bases outside gene matches: 5. CDR1 is MNHNS, CDR2 SASEGT, per germline. The CDR3 is made up of 12 amino acids. CDR3 sequence (DNA): TGTGCCACCTGGACAGGGTACGGGGAGCTGTTTTTT. It codes for CATWTGYGELFF.

This clonotype has a count of ten or more. This chain uses TRBV11-2 with TRBJ2-7, with D perhaps TRBD1 (7 bases). V lost 0 bases, J lost 9 bases, and 21 bases lay in between. Per the germline V gene, CDR1 is SGHAT and CDR2 is FQNNGV. The CDR3 has 16 residues. The CDR3 bases are TGTGCCAGCAGCTTAGAACGACGTGGCCAGGGGGGAGGGCAGTACTTC. Amino acid sequence: CASSLERRGQGGGQYF.

This clonotype was counted ten times or more. The chain employs TRBV5-1 and TRBJ1-1; 9 bases map to TRBD1. The ends lost 4 bases at V and 5 bases at J; junction bases unmatched: 9. There are 15 residues in the CDR3. Germline V lookup: CDR1 SGHRS, CDR2 YFSETQ. CDR3 sequence reads: CASSRLTGGFTEAFF. The CDR3 nucleotides are TGCGCCAGCAGCCGCTTGACAGGGGGGTTTACTGAAGCTTTCTTT.

The chain links TRBV30 to TRBJ2-5, with 8 nucleotides matching TRBD2. V lost 5 bases and J lost 5; bases outside the gene matches: 10. The germline gives CDR1 GTSNPN, CDR2 SVGIG (reference sequence). This CDR3 has 14 residues. The chain's CDR3 is CAWAREGHGETQYF. The CDR3 region has the DNA TGTGCCTGGGCCCGGGAGGGCCACGGTGAGACCCAGTACTTC.

This clonotype was seen ten or more times. This chain links TRBV18 with TRBJ2-5; D might be TRBD1 (6 bases). Trimming removed 2 bases from V and 4 bases from J, with 23 bases in between. Germline CDR1 reads KGHSH; CDR2 reads LQKENI. This CDR3 spans 18 amino acids. CDR3 amino acids: CASSPGGLRAAGGETQYF. CDR3 bases: TGTGCCAGCTCACCAGGGGGCTTGAGAGCGGCCGGAGGAGAGACCCAGTACTTC.

Ten or more counts support this clonotype. V gene TRBV6-1 combines with J gene TRBJ1-5, with D hard to call. Trimming removed 1 base from V and 7 bases from J, with 2 bases in between. Germline-derived CDR1 and CDR2 are MNHNS and SASEGT. The CDR3 consists of 11 residues. CDR3 region: CASSEGQPQHF. CDR3 in DNA: TGTGCCAGCAGTGAAGGGCAGCCCCAGCATTTT.

The rearrangement links TRBV28 to TRBJ2-7; the D call may be TRBD1 or TRBD2 (5 bases each). V lost 4 bases, J lost 5 bases, and 12 bases lay in between. In germline, CDR1 is MDHEN, CDR2 SYDVKM. The CDR3 runs to 13 residues. CDR3 sequence reads: CASSSRWDHEQYF. In DNA, the CDR3 is TGTGCCAGCAGTTCACGATGGGACCACGAGCAGTACTTC.

The chain combines TRBV19 with TRBJ1-1; TRBD1 matches 7 bases. The germline V gene has CDR1 LNHDA and CDR2 SQIVND (reference sequence). V dropped 11 bases and J dropped 1; count of bases not matched to a gene: 16. This CDR3 has 16 amino acids. The CDR3 DNA follows: TGTGCCTTCAAATTCGGAACAGGGGTATCGAACACTGAAGCTTTCTTT. Protein: CAFKFGTGVSNTEAFF.

This clonotype was found a few times. The chain joins TRBV19 to TRBJ1-3; tentatively, D is TRBD1 (5 bases). Per the germline V gene, CDR1 is LNHDA and CDR2 is SQIVND (reference sequence). The CDR3 loop spans 13 amino acids. V lost 11 bases and J lost 1, with 12 bases in between. CDR3 sequence (DNA): TGTGCCGTTACGGGGACTTCTGGAAACACCATATATTTT. Its protein is CAVTGTSGNTIYF.

This clonotype was seen a few times. The V call is TRBV16, the J call TRBJ1-1; D is perhaps TRBD1 (5 bases). V lost 1 base to trimming and J lost 4 bases, with 13 bases between them. CDR1 and CDR2 (germline): KGHSY, FQNENV. The CDR3 length is 15 residues. CDR3 amino acids: CASSQFGGESTEAFF. The CDR3 DNA is TGTGCCAGCAGCCAATTTGGGGGAGAATCCACTGAAGCTTTCTTT.

This clonotype was observed at least ten times. The V and J genes are TRBV28 and TRBJ1-3; no clear D gene. Trimming took 6 bases from V and 0 from J, leaving 6 bases between them. This CDR3 contains 13 residues. Per the germline V gene, CDR1 is MDHEN and CDR2 is SYDVKM. The CDR3: CASSESSGNTIYF. CDR3 sequence (DNA): TGTGCCAGCAGCGAGAGCTCTGGAAACACCATATATTTT.

The rearrangement joins TRBV12-3 or TRBV12-4 to TRBJ2-6, with D maybe TRBD2 (6 bases). CDR3 length equals 15 residues. V shed 7 bases and J shed 3 bases, with 13 bases lying between them. CDR3 sequence: CASTPGGCGANVLTF. Written as DNA, the CDR3 is TGTGCCAGCACCCCCGGAGGGTGTGGGGCCAACGTCCTGACTTTC.

In this sample, this clonotype turned up many times. V is TRBV6-1 and J is TRBJ2-5; 14 positions match TRBD2. Looked up from germline, CDR1 is MNHNS and CDR2 is SASEGT. The CDR3 spans 15 residues. J was trimmed by 2 bases and V by 8 bases; bases with no gene match: 4. The CDR3 region is CASGRLAGGQETQYF. CDR3 nucleotides: TGTGCCAGCGGAAGACTAGCGGGAGGGCAAGAGACCCAGTACTTC.

The J gene is TRBJ2-7, the V gene TRBV11-2; the match to TRBD2 covers 7 bases. The CDR3 extends over 13 amino acids. Looked up from germline, CDR1 is SGHAT and CDR2 is FQNNGV. The V segment lost 8 bases and the J segment 3 bases; nucleotides outside the gene matches: 7. The CDR3 reads CASWGGFGYEQYF. The CDR3 DNA follows: TGTGCCAGCTGGGGGGGGTTCGGCTACGAGCAGTACTTC.

This clonotype has a count of ten or more. This chain uses TRBV19 with TRBJ1-5; the D is unclear. Trimming removed 4 bases at V and 7 bases at J, with 14 bases between. The CDR3 has 14 amino acids. The V gene's germline CDR1 is LNHDA and CDR2 SQIVND (reference sequence). The CDR3 region is CASSTFSPRQPQHF. The CDR3 coding sequence is TGTGCCAGTAGTACCTTTTCCCCAAGACAGCCCCAGCATTTT.

The chain joins TRBV12-5 to TRBJ2-2; D possibly corresponds to TRBD1 (6 bases). This CDR3 contains 16 residues. The germline V and J ends were trimmed by 2 bases and 2 bases, with 12 bases remaining between them. The germline gives CDR1 LGHNT, CDR2 FRNRAP. The CDR3 coding sequence is TGTGCTAGTGGTTTGTGGACAGATCCTAACACCGGGGAGCTGTTTTTT. It encodes CASGLWTDPNTGELFF.

This clonotype was observed a handful of times. The chain links TRBV2 to TRBJ1-5; D unresolved. The CDR3 covers 12 residues. Germline V lookup: CDR1 SNHLY, CDR2 FYNNEI. V lost 5 bases, J lost 8 bases, and 10 bases lay in between. In DNA form, the CDR3 reads TGTGCCAGCAGTAAAGAGGGAGAGCCCCAGCATTTT. Translation gives CASSKEGEPQHF.

As regards this clonotype: With a much larger clone just one base away, this may be a read error. The chain employs TRBV7-6 and TRBJ2-7; no clear D. The CDR3 has 16 residues. Between the trimmed V and J ends, which lost 1 base and 5 bases, there was a span of 18 bases. Germline V lookup: CDR1 SGHVS, CDR2 FNYEAQ. CDR3 sequence reads: CASSLDSMGLNHEQYF. The CDR3 DNA sequence: TGTGCCAGCAGCTTAGATTCGATGGGCTTGAACCACGAGCAGTACTTC.

This clonotype has more than one count but fewer than ten. The rearrangement links TRBV6-1 to TRBJ1-1, with D unresolved. Between the trimmed V and J ends, which lost 8 bases and 5 bases, there was a span of 18 bases. Germline V lookup: CDR1 MNHNS, CDR2 SASEGT. The CDR3 spans 14 residues. The chain's CDR3 is CASALEGRVTEAFF. The CDR3 region has the DNA TGTGCCAGCGCTTTGGAAGGGCGGGTTACTGAAGCTTTCTTT.